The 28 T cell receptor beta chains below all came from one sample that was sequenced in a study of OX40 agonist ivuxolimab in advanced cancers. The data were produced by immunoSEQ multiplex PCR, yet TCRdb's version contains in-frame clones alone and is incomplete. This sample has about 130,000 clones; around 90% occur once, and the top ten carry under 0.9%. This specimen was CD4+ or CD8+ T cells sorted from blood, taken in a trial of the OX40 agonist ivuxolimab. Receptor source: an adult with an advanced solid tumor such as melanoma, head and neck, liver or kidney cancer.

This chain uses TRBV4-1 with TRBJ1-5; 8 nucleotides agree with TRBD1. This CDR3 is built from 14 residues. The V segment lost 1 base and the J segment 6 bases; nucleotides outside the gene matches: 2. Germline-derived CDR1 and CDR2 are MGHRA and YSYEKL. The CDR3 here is CASSQAGGGQPQHF. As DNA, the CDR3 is TGCGCCAGCAGCCAAGCAGGGGGCGGTCAGCCCCAGCATTTT.

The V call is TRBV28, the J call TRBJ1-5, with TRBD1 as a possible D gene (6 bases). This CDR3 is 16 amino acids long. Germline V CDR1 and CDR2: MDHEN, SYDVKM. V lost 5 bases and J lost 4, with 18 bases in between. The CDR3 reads CASSPLVGGANQPQHF. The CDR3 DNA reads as TGTGCCAGCAGTCCCCTAGTCGGGGGGGCTAATCAGCCCCAGCATTTT. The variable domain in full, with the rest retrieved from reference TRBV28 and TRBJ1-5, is DVKVTQSSRYLVKRTGEKVFLECVQDMDHENMFWYRQDPGLGLRLIYFSYDVKMKEKGDIPEGYSVSREKKERFSLILESASTNQTSMYLCASSPLVGGANQPQHFGDGTRLSIL.

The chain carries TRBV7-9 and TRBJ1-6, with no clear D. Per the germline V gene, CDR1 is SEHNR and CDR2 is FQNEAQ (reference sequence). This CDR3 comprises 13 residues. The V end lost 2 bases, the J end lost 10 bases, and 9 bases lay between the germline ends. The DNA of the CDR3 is TGTGCCAGCAGCTTATCAAGTAGCTCACCCCTCCACTTT. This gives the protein CASSLSSSSPLHF.

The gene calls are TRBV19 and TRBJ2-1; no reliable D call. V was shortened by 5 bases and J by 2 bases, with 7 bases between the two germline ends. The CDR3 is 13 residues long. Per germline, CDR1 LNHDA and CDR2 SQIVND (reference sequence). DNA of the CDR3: TGTGCCAGTAGTTTCGGGCCCTACAATGAGCAGTTCTTC. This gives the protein CASSFGPYNEQFF. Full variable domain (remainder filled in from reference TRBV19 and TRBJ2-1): DGGITQSPKYLFRKEGQNVTLSCEQNLNHDAMYWYRQDPGQGLRLIYYSQIVNDFQKGDIAEGYSVSREKKESFPLTVTSAQKNPTAFYLCASSFGPYNEQFFGPGTRLTVL.

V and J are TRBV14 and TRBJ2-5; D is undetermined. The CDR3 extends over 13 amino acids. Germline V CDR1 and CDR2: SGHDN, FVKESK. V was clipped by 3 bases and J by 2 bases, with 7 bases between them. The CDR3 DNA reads TGTGCCAGCAGCCAGTCTCAACAAGAGACCCAGTACTTC. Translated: CASSQSQQETQYF.

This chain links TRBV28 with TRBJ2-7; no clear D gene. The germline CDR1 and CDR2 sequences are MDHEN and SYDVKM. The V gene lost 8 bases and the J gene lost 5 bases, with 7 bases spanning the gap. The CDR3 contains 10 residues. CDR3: CASGENEQYF. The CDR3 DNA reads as TGTGCCAGCGGGGAAAACGAGCAGTACTTC.

In DNA, the CDR3 is TGTGCCAGCAGCTTGCGGCAGAATAGCAATCAGCCCCAGCATTTT. Translated: CASSLRQNSNQPQHF. V and J are TRBV5-6 and TRBJ1-5; no reliable D call. This CDR3 contains 15 residues. Germline lookup yields CDR1 SGHDT and CDR2 YYEEEE. The V end lost 1 base, the J end lost 0 bases, and 8 bases lay between the germline ends. The complete variable domain, with remaining parts taken from reference TRBV5-6 and TRBJ1-5, reads DAGVTQSPTHLIKTRGQQVTLRCSPKSGHDTVSWYQQALGQGPQFIFQYYEEEERQRGNFPDRFSGHQFPNYSSELNVNALLLGDSALYLCASSLRQNSNQPQHFGDGTRLSIL.

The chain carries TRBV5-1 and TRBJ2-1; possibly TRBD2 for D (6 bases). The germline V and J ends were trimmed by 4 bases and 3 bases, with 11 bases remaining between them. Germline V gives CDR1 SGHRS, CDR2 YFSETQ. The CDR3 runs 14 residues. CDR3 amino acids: CASSLGGRYNEQFF. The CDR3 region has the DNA TGCGCCAGCAGCCTGGGGGGACGCTACAATGAGCAGTTCTTC.

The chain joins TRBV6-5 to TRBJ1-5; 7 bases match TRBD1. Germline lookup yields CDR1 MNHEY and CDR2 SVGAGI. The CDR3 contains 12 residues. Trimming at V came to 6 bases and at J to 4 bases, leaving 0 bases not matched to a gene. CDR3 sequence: CASRQGNQPQHF. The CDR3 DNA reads TGTGCCAGCAGACAGGGGAATCAGCCCCAGCATTTT.

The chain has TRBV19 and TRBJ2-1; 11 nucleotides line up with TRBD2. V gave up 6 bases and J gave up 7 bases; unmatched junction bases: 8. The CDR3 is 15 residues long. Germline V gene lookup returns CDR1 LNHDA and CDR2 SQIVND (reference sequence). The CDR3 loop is CASRGTSGSRNEQFF. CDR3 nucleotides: TGTGCCAGTAGGGGAACTAGCGGGAGTAGGAATGAGCAGTTCTTC.

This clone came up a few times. CDR3 DNA: TGTGCCAGCAGGACCGGGACAGACAATTCACCCCTCCACTTT. Translated: CASRTGTDNSPLHF. V gene TRBV5-4 combines with J gene TRBJ1-6; 7 positions match TRBD1. The germline gives CDR1 SGHNT, CDR2 YYREEE (reference sequence). The CDR3 length is 14 residues. The V gene end was trimmed by 5 bases and the J gene end by 7 bases; junction bases not matched to a gene: 6.

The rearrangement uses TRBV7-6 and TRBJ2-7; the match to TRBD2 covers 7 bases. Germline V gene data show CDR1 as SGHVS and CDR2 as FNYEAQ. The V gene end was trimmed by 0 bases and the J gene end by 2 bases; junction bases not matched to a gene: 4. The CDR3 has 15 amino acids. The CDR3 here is CASSLALAETYEQYF. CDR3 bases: TGTGCCAGCAGCTTAGCTCTAGCGGAAACCTACGAGCAGTACTTC.

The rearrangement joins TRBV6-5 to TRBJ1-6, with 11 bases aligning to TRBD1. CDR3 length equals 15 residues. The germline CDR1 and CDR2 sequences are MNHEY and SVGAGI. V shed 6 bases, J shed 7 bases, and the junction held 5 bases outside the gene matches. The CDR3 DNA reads TGTGCCAGCAGGGACGGACAGGGGGCCAATTCACCCCTCCACTTT. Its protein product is CASRDGQGANSPLHF.

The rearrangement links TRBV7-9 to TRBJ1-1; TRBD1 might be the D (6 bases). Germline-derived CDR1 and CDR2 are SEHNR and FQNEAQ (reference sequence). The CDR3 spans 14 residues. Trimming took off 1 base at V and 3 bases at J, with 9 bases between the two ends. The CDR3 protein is CASSLVQGHTEAFF. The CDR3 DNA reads TGTGCCAGCAGCTTAGTTCAGGGGCACACTGAAGCTTTCTTT.

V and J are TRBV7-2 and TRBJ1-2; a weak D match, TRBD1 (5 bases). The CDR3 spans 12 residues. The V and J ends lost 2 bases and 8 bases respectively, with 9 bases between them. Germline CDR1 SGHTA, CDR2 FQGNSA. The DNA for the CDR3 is TGTGCCAGCAGCTTAAAAGGGGTCGGCTACACCTTC. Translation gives CASSLKGVGYTF.

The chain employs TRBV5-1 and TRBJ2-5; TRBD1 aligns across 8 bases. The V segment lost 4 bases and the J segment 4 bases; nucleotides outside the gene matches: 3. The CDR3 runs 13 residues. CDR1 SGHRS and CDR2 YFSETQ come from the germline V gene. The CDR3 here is CASSATGVETQYF. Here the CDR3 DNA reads TGCGCCAGCAGCGCGACAGGGGTAGAGACCCAGTACTTC.

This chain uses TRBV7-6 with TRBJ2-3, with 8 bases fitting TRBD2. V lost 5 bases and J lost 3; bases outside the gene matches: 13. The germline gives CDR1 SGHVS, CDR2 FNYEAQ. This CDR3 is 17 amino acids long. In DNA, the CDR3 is TGTGCCAGCAGCCAAAGGGGGTTTAGCGGGACTACAGATACGCAGTATTTT. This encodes CASSQRGFSGTTDTQYF.

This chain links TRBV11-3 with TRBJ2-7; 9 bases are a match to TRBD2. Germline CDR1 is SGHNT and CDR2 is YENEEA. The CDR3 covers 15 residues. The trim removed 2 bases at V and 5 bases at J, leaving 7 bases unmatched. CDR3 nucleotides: TGTGCCAGCAGCTTACAGCTAGCGGGAACGAACGAGCAGTACTTC. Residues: CASSLQLAGTNEQYF.

The CDR3 coding sequence is TGTGCCAGCAGCTCACAGGGTGACCGGTCTACGGAGCAGTACTTC. It is translated as CASSSQGDRSTEQYF. The chain employs TRBV7-3 and TRBJ2-7; tentative D call: TRBD1 (6 bases). Germline CDR1 SGHTA, CDR2 FQGTGA. CDR3 length equals 15 residues. V lost 4 bases to trimming and J lost 7 bases, with 20 bases between them.

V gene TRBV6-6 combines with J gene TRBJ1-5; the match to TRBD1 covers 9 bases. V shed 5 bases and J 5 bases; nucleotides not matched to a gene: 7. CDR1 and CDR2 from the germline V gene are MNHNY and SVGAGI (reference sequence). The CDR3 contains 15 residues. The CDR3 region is CASSRDRVGYQPQHF. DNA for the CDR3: TGTGCCAGCAGTCGGGACAGGGTAGGCTATCAGCCCCAGCATTTT.

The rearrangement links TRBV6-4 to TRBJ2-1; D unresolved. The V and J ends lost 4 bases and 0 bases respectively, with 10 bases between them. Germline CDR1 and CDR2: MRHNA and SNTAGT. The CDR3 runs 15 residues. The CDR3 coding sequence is TGTGCCAGCAGTGCACGGGCTAGCTCCTACAATGAGCAGTTCTTC. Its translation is CASSARASSYNEQFF.

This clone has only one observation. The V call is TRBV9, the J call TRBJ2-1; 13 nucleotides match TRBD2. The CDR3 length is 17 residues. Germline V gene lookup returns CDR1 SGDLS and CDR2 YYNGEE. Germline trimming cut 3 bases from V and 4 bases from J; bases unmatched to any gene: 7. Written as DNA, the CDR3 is TGTGCCAGCAGCGCCATCCCGGGACTAGCGGGATACAATGAGCAGTTCTTC. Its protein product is CASSAIPGLAGYNEQFF.

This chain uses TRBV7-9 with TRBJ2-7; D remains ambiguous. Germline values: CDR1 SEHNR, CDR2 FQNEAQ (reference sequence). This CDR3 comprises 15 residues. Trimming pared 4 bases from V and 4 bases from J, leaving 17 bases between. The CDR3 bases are TGTGCCAGCAGCTCCGGTGGCCCTGGGCTTTACGAGCAGTACTTC. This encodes CASSSGGPGLYEQYF.

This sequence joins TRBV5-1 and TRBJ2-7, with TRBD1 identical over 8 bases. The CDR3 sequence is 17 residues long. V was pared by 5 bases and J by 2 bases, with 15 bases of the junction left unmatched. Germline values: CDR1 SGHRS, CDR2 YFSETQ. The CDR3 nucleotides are TGCGCCAGCAGGAGACGCGGGGACAGGCTTACTACCTACGAGCAGTACTTC. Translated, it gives CASRRRGDRLTTYEQYF.

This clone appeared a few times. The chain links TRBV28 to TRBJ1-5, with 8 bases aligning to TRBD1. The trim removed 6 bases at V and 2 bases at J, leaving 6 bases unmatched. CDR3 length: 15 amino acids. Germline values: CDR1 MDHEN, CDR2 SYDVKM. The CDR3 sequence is CASSLPTGGNQPQHF. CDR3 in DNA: TGTGCCAGCAGCCTACCGACAGGGGGCAATCAGCCCCAGCATTTT.

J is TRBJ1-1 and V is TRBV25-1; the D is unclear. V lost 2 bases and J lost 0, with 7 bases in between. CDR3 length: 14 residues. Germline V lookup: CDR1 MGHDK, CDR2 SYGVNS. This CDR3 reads CASSEGTVNTEAFF. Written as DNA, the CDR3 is TGTGCCAGCAGTGAAGGTACAGTGAACACTGAAGCTTTCTTT.

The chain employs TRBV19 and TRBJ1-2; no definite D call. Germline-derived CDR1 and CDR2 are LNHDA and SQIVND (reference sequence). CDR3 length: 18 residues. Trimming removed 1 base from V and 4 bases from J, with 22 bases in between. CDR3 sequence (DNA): TGTGCCAGTAGTATAGTGTCTCGCGGCCGGTGGGGTGTCTATGGCTACACCTTC. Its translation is CASSIVSRGRWGVYGYTF.

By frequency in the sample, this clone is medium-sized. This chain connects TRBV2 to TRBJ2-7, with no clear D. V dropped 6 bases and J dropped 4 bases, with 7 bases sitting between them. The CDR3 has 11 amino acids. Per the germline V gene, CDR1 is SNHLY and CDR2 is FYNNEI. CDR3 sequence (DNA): TGTGCCAGCAGCGTAAAGTACGAGCAGTACTTC. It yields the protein CASSVKYEQYF.